The next 10 T cell receptor beta chains were all read from a single sample in a study of T-cell reconstitution after alpha-beta-depleted transplantation in children. TCRbeta library preparation incorporated unique molecular identifiers. TCRdb called the PCR reads again in MiXCR, with one record for every CDR3 protein. The profile covers hundreds of thousands of distinct CDR3 sequences, with around 8% appearing a single time and 5% to 8% taken by the ten largest. The sequenced sample was PBMCs, mostly from graft donor cells, obtained 180 days after TCRalphabeta/CD19-depleted stem cell transplant. The receptor set was obtained from a male patient younger than 18 who had a stem cell transplant for acute lymphoblastic leukemia, so the T cells may come from the graft donor.

The sample holds many counts of this clonotype. This chain connects TRBV11-1 to TRBJ1-1; the D gene is possibly TRBD1 (5 bases). Germline V gene lookup returns CDR1 SGHAT and CDR2 FQDESV (reference sequence). This CDR3 is built from 18 residues. Trimming removed 3 bases from V and 0 bases from J, with 20 bases in between. CDR3 amino acids: CASSLGPRGLRMNTEAFF. The CDR3 coding sequence is TGTGCCAGCAGCTTGGGACCGCGAGGCCTTCGAATGAACACTGAAGCTTTCTTT.

In this sample, this clonotype turned up many times. This chain uses TRBV7-8 with TRBJ1-1; the D is unclear. CDR3 size: 16 residues. Trimming removed 5 bases from V and 0 bases from J, with 16 bases in between. CDR1 is SGHVS and CDR2 is FQNEAQ in the germline V gene. CDR3 amino acids: CASSVRGDSLNTEAFF. Here the CDR3 DNA reads TGTGCCAGCAGCGTTCGGGGTGATTCCTTGAACACTGAAGCTTTCTTT.

The chain carries TRBV9 and TRBJ1-1, with D unclear. Trimming took 5 bases from V and 7 from J, leaving 21 bases between them. Germline-derived CDR1 and CDR2 are SGDLS and YYNGEE. The CDR3 loop spans 15 amino acids. The chain's CDR3 is CASSIRVGPSYEAFF. As DNA, the CDR3 is TGTGCCAGCAGTATTCGTGTAGGACCCTCTTATGAAGCTTTCTTT.

This clonotype was seen a handful of times. This rearrangement joins TRBV20-1 to TRBJ2-7, with 8 bases identical to TRBD2. Germline V gene lookup returns CDR1 DFQATT and CDR2 SNEGSKA (reference sequence). V shed 6 bases and J 0 bases; nucleotides not matched to a gene: 7. The CDR3 is 14 residues long. The CDR3 DNA sequence: TGCAGTGCAAATTCGGGGGGGAGCTCCTACGAGCAGTACTTC. Encoded protein: CSANSGGSSYEQYF.

The table lists this clonotype with many counts. V is TRBV10-3 and J is TRBJ1-5; no firm D call. Per the germline V gene, CDR1 is ENHRY and CDR2 is SYGVKD. This CDR3 region has 13 residues. Trimming left V 4 bases short and J 5 bases short, with 9 bases between. As DNA, the CDR3 is TGTGCCATCAGTGCCGAGCGGGATCAGCCCCAGCATTTT. Its protein product is CAISAERDQPQHF.

About this clonotype itself: One base away lies a much larger clone, so this may be a sequencing read error. The V gene is TRBV7-6, the J gene TRBJ2-3; TRBD2 matches at 7 bases. The CDR3 covers 16 residues. The germline gives CDR1 SGHVS, CDR2 FNYEAQ. The V gene end was trimmed by 2 bases and the J gene end by 2 bases; junction bases not matched to a gene: 7. The DNA for the CDR3 is TGTGCCAGCAGCTTACAGTCAGGACTAGACACAGATACGCAGTATTTT. It yields the protein CASSLQSGLDTDTQYF.

This clonotype came up many times. The chain recombines TRBV20-1 with TRBJ1-6; unclear D gene. V gave up 1 base and J gave up 0 bases, with 4 bases separating them. CDR1 and CDR2 from the germline V gene are DFQATT and SNEGSKA (reference sequence). The CDR3 extends over 14 amino acids. CDR3: CSARAVSYNSPLHF. CDR3 bases: TGCAGTGCTAGAGCGGTCTCCTATAATTCACCCCTCCACTTT.

The V and J genes are TRBV2 and TRBJ2-1; D might be TRBD2 (6 bases). CDR3 length: 15 amino acids. Germline V CDR1 and CDR2: SNHLY, FYNNEI. The V and J ends lost 10 bases and 0 bases respectively, with 16 bases between them. DNA of the CDR3: TGTGCCATCCTAAGTCGGGGGAGCTCCTACAATGAGCAGTTCTTC. Amino acid sequence: CAILSRGSSYNEQFF.

V and J are TRBV29-1 and TRBJ2-1, with 10 nucleotides matching TRBD2. Germline-derived CDR1 and CDR2 are SQVTM and ANQGSEA. Trimming removed 3 bases from V and 0 bases from J; junction bases left unmatched: 8. This CDR3 has 17 residues. The CDR3 sequence: CSVELGLAGDSYNEQFF. CDR3 sequence (DNA): TGCAGCGTTGAGCTTGGCCTAGCGGGGGACTCCTACAATGAGCAGTTCTTC.

In the case of this clonotype: Being one base from a much bigger clone, this may be a read error. The V call is TRBV28, the J call TRBJ2-6; TRBD1 or TRBD2 may be the D gene (6 bases each). Trimming shortened V by 2 bases and J by 6 bases, and 11 bases separated the two germline ends. Germline V lookup: CDR1 MDHEN, CDR2 SYDVKM. This CDR3 has 15 residues. CDR3 protein: CASSLQGTVANVLTF. Written as DNA, the CDR3 is TGTGCCAGCAGTTTACAGGGGACTGTGGCCAACGTCCTGACTTTC.